What follows is one TCR beta chain and its context. Its antigen remains unidentified. This entry comes from a study of PD-1 blockade in classical Hodgkin lymphoma. Study-wide points: Differences between repertoires have undefined causes, possibly disease activity or prior therapy. Relapsed/refractory patients reportedly had lower baseline diversity than newly diagnosed patients.

CDR3 length equals 13 residues. Trimming pared 2 bases from V and 4 bases from J, leaving 6 bases between. The germline CDR1 and CDR2 sequences are MNHEY and SVGAGI. The time point here: newly diagnosed, previously untreated cHL patient sample. Isolation of CD4+ T cells from thawed PBMCs was performed by magnetic negative selection. Newly diagnosed, untreated classical Hodgkin lymphoma PBMCs served as comparison. Measured with immunoSEQ multiplex PCR; TCRdb has only the in-frame clones, and not every one. Found here are 25,000 to 35,000 clones, roughly 90% of them singletons; the top ten hold 1% to 1.5%.

The sequenced sample consisted of CD4+ T cells from blood. V and J are TRBV6-5 and TRBJ1-3; unclear D gene. The receptor's source is a human donor with classical Hodgkin lymphoma. This CDR3 is CASSYHQGNTIYF. CDR3 nucleotide sequence: TGTGCCAGCAGTTACCACCAGGGAAACACCATATATTTT.